Detailed here is one T cell receptor (beta chain). The antigen is undetermined. The record originates from a study of shared clonotypes between healthy human individuals. The method was immunoSEQ multiplex PCR; TCRdb's version includes in-frame clones alone and lacks a portion of them. The table records 1,500,000 or so clones, approximately 98.5% of them present only once. Points from the study as a whole: In the sorted subsets, rarefaction showed sequencing was incomplete despite large depth. The represented genetic and exposure-history diversity was limited by the small number of donors.

Per germline, CDR1 LNHDA and CDR2 SQIVND (reference sequence). This CDR3 is 12 amino acids long. V was pared by 10 bases and J by 8 bases, with 15 bases between. The sequencing input was naive CD4+ T cells sorted from blood. The subset: CD45RA+ positively selected. The receptor comes from a man younger than 45 in good health. The chain recombines TRBV19 with TRBJ2-1, with a weak D call TRBD2 (6 bases). The DNA of the CDR3 is TGTGCCACCCGCGGGGTAGGCGATGAGCAGTTCTTC. Translation: CATRGVGDEQFF. The complete variable domain, with remaining parts taken from reference TRBV19 and TRBJ2-1, reads DGGITQSPKYLFRKEGQNVTLSCEQNLNHDAMYWYRQDPGQGLRLIYYSQIVNDFQKGDIAEGYSVSREKKESFPLTVTSAQKNPTAFYLCATRGVGDEQFFGPGTRLTVL.